This T cell receptor beta chain was identified during a study of persistence of HIV-infected CD4 T cells. Germline loops: CDR1 SGHVS, CDR2 FQNEAQ. Trimming removed 1 base at V and 3 bases at J, with 15 bases between. This CDR3 spans 16 amino acids. As for this clone: Its target is unknown.

This was the immunoSEQ version 4 assay in survey mode. Repertoires were generated with immunoSEQ multiplex PCR, while TCRdb's copy carries only in-frame clones and drops some. In the table there are about 17,000 clones, roughly 61% of which are singletons. Regarding the study as a whole: The rare CMV-responding cells with HIV-1 proviruses were not separately TCR-sequenced.

The stimulus was lysate of CMV-infected fibroblasts, approximately 9.7 ug/mL. Sorting selected CD4+ T cells upregulating both CD40 ligand and CD69. Inclusion required CMV-positive serology and CD4+ counts above 400 cells/uL. The sample in question was CD4+ T cells sorted from PBMCs after 18-hour stimulation, obtained from a patient who received antiretroviral therapy. The chain joins TRBV7-8 to TRBJ1-2; D possibly corresponds to TRBD1 (5 bases). The sequence derives from an adult woman with HIV who was CMV-seropositive. CDR3 sequence (DNA): TGTGCCAGCAGCTTAGGAGGGGCAGGGAGTGACTATGGCTACACCTTC. Translated: CASSLGGAGSDYGYTF. The full variable domain, rest sourced from reference TRBV7-8 and TRBJ1-2, is GAGVSQSPRYKVAKRGQDVALRCDPISGHVSLFWYQQALGQGPEFLTYFQNEAQLDKSGLPSDRFFAERPEGSVSTLKIQRTQQEDSAVYLCASSLGGAGSDYGYTFGSGTRLTVV.